These 18 T cell receptor beta chains originate from one sample sequenced in a study of shared clonotypes between healthy human individuals. TCRdb's table, derived via immunoSEQ multiplex PCR, lists solely in-frame clones and lacks some. The repertoire holds roughly 640,000 clones, with around 97% as singletons. Sequenced input: naive CD4+ T cells sorted from blood. Subset described: CD45RA+ positively selected. Receptors were obtained from a woman under 40 in good health.

This rearrangement joins TRBV11-2 to TRBJ1-1; D is possibly TRBD1 (5 bases). The germline V gene has CDR1 SGHAT and CDR2 FQNNGV. This CDR3 has 13 residues. The germline V and J ends were trimmed by 1 base and 7 bases, with 10 bases remaining between them. The CDR3 coding sequence is TGTGCCAGCAGCTTAGTTAGGGGAAATGAAGCTTTCTTT. Translation gives CASSLVRGNEAFF.

The V gene is TRBV25-1, the J gene TRBJ2-1, with D unresolved. Per germline, CDR1 MGHDK and CDR2 SYGVNS. CDR3 length: 16 residues. Trimming cost V 5 bases and J 2 bases, with 16 bases left between them. The CDR3 sequence is CASSPTPVITYNEQFF. The CDR3 bases are TGTGCCAGCAGTCCCACACCGGTAATAACCTACAATGAGCAGTTCTTC.

The chain recombines TRBV5-1 with TRBJ2-1; D possibly corresponds to TRBD2 (6 bases). This CDR3 region has 14 residues. The V and J ends lost 1 base and 4 bases respectively, with 9 bases between them. CDR1 and CDR2 (germline): SGHRS, YFSETQ. The CDR3 DNA reads TGCGCCAGCAGCTTGAACCGGGGGTACAATGAGCAGTTCTTC. As protein: CASSLNRGYNEQFF.

V gene TRBV6-4 combines with J gene TRBJ1-5; D remains unclear. This CDR3 comprises 15 residues. V lost 3 bases and J lost 2, with 11 bases in between. Germline assignment: CDR1 MRHNA and CDR2 SNTAGT. The CDR3 reads CASSEYWTGNQPQHF. CDR3 DNA: TGTGCCAGCAGTGAATATTGGACGGGCAATCAGCCCCAGCATTTT.

J is TRBJ1-5 and V is TRBV27; TRBD1 aligns across 7 bases. The CDR3 length is 15 residues. CDR1 is MNHEY and CDR2 is SMNVEV in the germline V gene (reference sequence). Trimming cost V 0 bases and J 7 bases; bases outside gene matches: 6. CDR3 sequence reads: CASSLSATGEQPQHF. CDR3 nucleotides: TGTGCCAGCAGTTTATCGGCCACAGGGGAACAGCCCCAGCATTTT.

The chain carries TRBV19 and TRBJ1-5; TRBD1 might be the D (6 bases). The CDR3 runs to 16 residues. The germline V and J ends were trimmed by 3 bases and 0 bases, with 12 bases remaining between them. Germline V gene sequence: CDR1 LNHDA, CDR2 SQIVND (reference sequence). CDR3 sequence reads: CASSISQGTSNQPQHF. The CDR3 DNA sequence: TGTGCCAGTAGTATTTCGCAGGGGACTAGCAATCAGCCCCAGCATTTT.

In its sample, this clone was seen once. The chain links TRBV18 to TRBJ2-7; weak D call: TRBD1 (5 bases). V dropped 5 bases and J dropped 0 bases, with 11 bases sitting between them. The CDR3 has 14 residues. Germline values: CDR1 KGHSH, CDR2 LQKENI. The CDR3 DNA reads TGTGCCAGCTCAGAACAGGTGAACTCCTACGAGCAGTACTTC. It is translated as CASSEQVNSYEQYF.

This clone was picked up one time. V and J are TRBV19 and TRBJ2-3; tentative D call: TRBD1 (6 bases). The germline gives CDR1 LNHDA, CDR2 SQIVND (reference sequence). V lost 4 bases and J 3 bases, leaving 14 bases between the germline ends. The CDR3 extends over 15 amino acids. This CDR3 reads CASSRQGKGTDTQYF. The CDR3 DNA follows: TGTGCCAGTAGTAGGCAGGGGAAGGGGACAGATACGCAGTATTTT.

This chain's CDR3 is CASSQQLAGAYNEQFF. The DNA for the CDR3 is TGTGCCAGCAGCCAGCAACTAGCGGGAGCCTACAATGAGCAGTTCTTC. The rearrangement uses TRBV7-9 and TRBJ2-1; 11 bases align to TRBD2. V was pared by 5 bases and J by 2 bases, with 5 bases of the junction left unmatched. The CDR3 loop spans 16 amino acids. Germline V gene sequence: CDR1 SEHNR, CDR2 FQNEAQ (reference sequence).

The rearrangement uses TRBV28 and TRBJ1-6; the D is unclear. The germline V and J ends were trimmed by 6 bases and 5 bases, with 14 bases remaining between them. The CDR3 is 15 amino acids. Germline V gene lookup returns CDR1 MDHEN and CDR2 SYDVKM. CDR3 loop: CASRLTDGNNSPLHF. For the CDR3, the DNA is TGTGCCAGCAGACTCACGGACGGGAATAATTCACCCCTCCACTTT.

The chain links TRBV10-3 to TRBJ2-5; TRBD1 or TRBD2 may be the D gene (5 bases each). CDR1 is ENHRY, CDR2 SYGVKD, per germline. V lost 4 bases to trimming and J lost 2 bases, with 8 bases between them. The CDR3 length is 13 residues. CDR3 coding DNA: TGTGCCATCAGTGGAGGGGAACAAGAGACCCAGTACTTC. Protein: CAISGGEQETQYF.

The chain carries TRBV15 and TRBJ2-1; 9 nucleotides line up with TRBD2. Trimming took 1 base from V and 5 from J; bases not matched to a gene: 6. CDR1 LNHNV and CDR2 YYDKDF come from the germline V gene (reference sequence). CDR3 size: 16 residues. CDR3 in amino acids: CATSRATSGWNNEQFF. The CDR3 DNA follows: TGTGCCACCAGCAGAGCTACTAGCGGGTGGAACAATGAGCAGTTCTTC.

This clone was recorded once. The chain carries TRBV4-2 and TRBJ1-5; the D gene is possibly TRBD1 (5 bases). The germline gives CDR1 LGHNA, CDR2 YNFKEQ. Trimming shortened V by 4 bases and J by 0 bases, and 7 bases separated the two germline ends. The CDR3 is 14 residues long. The CDR3 loop is CASSRQNSNQPQHF. The CDR3 region has the DNA TGTGCCAGCAGCCGACAGAATAGCAATCAGCCCCAGCATTTT.

This chain connects TRBV15 to TRBJ2-5, with D unresolved. The J call may be mistaken, given a closer DNA end match to TRBJ2-7. This CDR3 comprises 13 residues. Germline CDR1 LNHNV, CDR2 YYDKDF (reference sequence). The CDR3 spells CATSRAASYEQYF. DNA of the CDR3: TGTGCCACCAGCAGAGCTGCGTCCTACGAGCAGTACTTC.

V usage is TRBV28 and J usage is TRBJ2-7, with 8 bases aligning to TRBD2. J lost 4 bases, V lost 7 bases, and 0 bases had no gene match. This CDR3 is 11 amino acids long. CDR1 is MDHEN, CDR2 SYDVKM, per germline. The CDR3 sequence is CASTGGYEQYF. The CDR3 nucleotides are TGTGCCAGCACGGGAGGGTACGAGCAGTACTTC.

This clone was observed a single time. The chain carries TRBV7-3 and TRBJ2-2; D unresolved. Germline V CDR1 and CDR2: SGHTA, FQGTGA. V shed 5 bases and J shed 5 bases, with 15 bases lying between them. CDR3 length: 15 residues. The CDR3 is CASSLNSQGTGELFF. CDR3 nucleotides: TGTGCCAGCAGCCTCAACTCCCAAGGGACCGGGGAGCTGTTTTTT. The whole variable domain, filled in from reference TRBV7-3 and TRBJ2-2, reads GAGVSQTPSNKVTEKGKYVELRCDPISGHTALYWYRQSLGQGPEFLIYFQGTGAADDSGLPNDRFFAVRPEGSVSTLKIQRTERGDSAVYLCASSLNSQGTGELFFGEGSRLTVL.

The rearrangement joins TRBV4-1 to TRBJ2-5; D is unresolved. Germline V gene lookup returns CDR1 MGHRA and CDR2 YSYEKL. Trimming stripped 3 bases from V and 5 bases from J, with 19 bases between. The CDR3 has 16 amino acids. The CDR3 sequence is CASSQDESLGIETQYF. CDR3 sequence (DNA): TGCGCCAGCAGCCAGGATGAGTCCCTAGGGATTGAGACCCAGTACTTC.

This chain links TRBV30 with TRBJ2-5; 9 bases map to TRBD2. CDR3 length: 16 amino acids. V shed 0 bases, J shed 0 bases, and the junction held 5 bases outside the gene matches. Germline values: CDR1 GTSNPN, CDR2 SVGIG (reference sequence). The CDR3 DNA sequence: TGTGCCTGGAGTGTGACTAGCGGTTGGTACCAAGAGACCCAGTACTTC. Its translation: CAWSVTSGWYQETQYF.